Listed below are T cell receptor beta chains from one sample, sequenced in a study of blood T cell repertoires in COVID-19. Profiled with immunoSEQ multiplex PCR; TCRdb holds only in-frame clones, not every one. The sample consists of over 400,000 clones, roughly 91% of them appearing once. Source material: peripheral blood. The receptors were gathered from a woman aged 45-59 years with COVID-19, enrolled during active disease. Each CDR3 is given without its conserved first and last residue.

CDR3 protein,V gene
ASSSGLGEQY,TRBV7-9
ASSRRVAGDPIPTGELF,TRBV4-1
ASSLILFATNEKLF,TRBV7-2
ASSEARGRGVLAF,TRBV2
ASSTDSSYYNEQF,TRBV5-8
ASSKMATGNQPQH,TRBV21-1
SVEGSSQGPYEQY,TRBV29-1
AWTRPLVGQNEKLF,TRBV30
ASSVDGLAGNNEQF,TRBV9
AWSVQPNQPQH,TRBV30
AWRSRVANTEAF,TRBV30
ASSWGQLNQPQH,TRBV6-6
ATSDDGRDSGPGTQY,TRBV24-1
ASSQGYGGGIETQY,TRBV4-1
ASSSRGQGLSGANVLT,TRBV11-2
ASSLRGLPRSYNEQF,TRBV27
ASSKGQGGNQPQH,TRBV9
AWSEAEDYGYT,TRBV30
ASSFRDSLTGELF,TRBV5-1
ASSSRGGRTYEQY,TRBV7-8
ASSVTERDRSMQF,TRBV9
ASSGQNYGYT,TRBV2